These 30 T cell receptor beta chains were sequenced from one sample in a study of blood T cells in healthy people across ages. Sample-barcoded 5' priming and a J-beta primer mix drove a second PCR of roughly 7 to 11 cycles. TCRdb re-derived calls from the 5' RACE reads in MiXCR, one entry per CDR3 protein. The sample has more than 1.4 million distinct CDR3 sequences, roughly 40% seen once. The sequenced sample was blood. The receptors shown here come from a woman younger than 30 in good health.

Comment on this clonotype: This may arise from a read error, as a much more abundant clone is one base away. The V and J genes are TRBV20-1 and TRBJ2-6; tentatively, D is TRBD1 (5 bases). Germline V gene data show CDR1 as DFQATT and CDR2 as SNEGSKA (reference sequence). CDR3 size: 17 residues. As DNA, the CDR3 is TGCGGTGCTGGAAGGAAGACAGTGATCTCTGGGGCCAACGTCCTGACTTTC. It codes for CGAGRKTVISGANVLTF.

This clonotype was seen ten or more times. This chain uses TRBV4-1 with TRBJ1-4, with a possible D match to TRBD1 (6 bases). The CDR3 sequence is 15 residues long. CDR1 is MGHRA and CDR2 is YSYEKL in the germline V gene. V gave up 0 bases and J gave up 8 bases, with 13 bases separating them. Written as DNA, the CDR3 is TGCGCCAGCAGCCAAGATCCAGGGGCGTGGGAAAAACTGTTTTTT. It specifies CASSQDPGAWEKLFF.

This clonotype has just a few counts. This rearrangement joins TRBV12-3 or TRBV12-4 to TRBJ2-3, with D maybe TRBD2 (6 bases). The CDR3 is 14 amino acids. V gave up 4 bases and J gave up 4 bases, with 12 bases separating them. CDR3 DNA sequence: TGTGCCAGCAGTTACGGGGGTTTGGCAGATACGCAGTATTTT. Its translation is CASSYGGLADTQYF.

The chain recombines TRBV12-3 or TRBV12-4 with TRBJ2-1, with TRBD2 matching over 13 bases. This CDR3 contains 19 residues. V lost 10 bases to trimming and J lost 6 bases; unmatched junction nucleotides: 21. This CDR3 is CAIRTGTSGITTRVNEQFF. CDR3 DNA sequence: TGTGCCATCAGAACCGGGACTAGCGGGATCACAACCCGAGTCAATGAGCAGTTCTTC.

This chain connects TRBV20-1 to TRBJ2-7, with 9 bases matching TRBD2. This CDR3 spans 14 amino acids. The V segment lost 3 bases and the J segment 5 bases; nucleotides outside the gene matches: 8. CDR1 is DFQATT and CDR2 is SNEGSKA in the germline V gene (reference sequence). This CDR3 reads CSARGTSLIDEQYF. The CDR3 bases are TGCAGTGCTAGGGGGACTAGCCTCATCGACGAGCAGTACTTC.

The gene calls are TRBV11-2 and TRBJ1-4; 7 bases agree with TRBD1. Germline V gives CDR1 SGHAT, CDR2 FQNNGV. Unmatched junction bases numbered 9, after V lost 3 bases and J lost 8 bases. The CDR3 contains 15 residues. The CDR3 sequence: CASSLSDREVEKLFF. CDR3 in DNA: TGTGCCAGCAGCTTGTCAGACAGGGAAGTCGAAAAACTGTTTTTT.

In DNA, the CDR3 is TGTGCCGTTTTCGAAGTAGGGGAGTACGAGCAGTACTTC. Translated: CAVFEVGEYEQYF. The chain carries TRBV21-1 and TRBJ2-5; TRBD2, the table's D call, was not compared with the DNA. The J call is uncertain, as TRBJ2-7 better fits the DNA end. TRBV21-1 is assigned pseudogene status. The CDR3 loop spans 13 amino acids.

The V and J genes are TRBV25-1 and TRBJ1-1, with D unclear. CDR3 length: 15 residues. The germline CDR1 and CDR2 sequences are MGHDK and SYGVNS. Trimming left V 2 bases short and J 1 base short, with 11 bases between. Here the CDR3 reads CASSEERAGNTEAFF. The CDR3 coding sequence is TGTGCCAGCAGTGAAGAGAGGGCGGGGAACACTGAAGCTTTCTTT.

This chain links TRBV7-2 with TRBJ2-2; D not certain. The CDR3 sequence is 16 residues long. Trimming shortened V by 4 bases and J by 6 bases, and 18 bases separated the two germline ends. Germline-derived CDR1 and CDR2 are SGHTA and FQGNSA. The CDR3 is CASSSFGLVRPGELFF. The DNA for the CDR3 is TGTGCCAGCAGCTCTTTTGGGCTAGTACGTCCCGGGGAGCTGTTTTTT.

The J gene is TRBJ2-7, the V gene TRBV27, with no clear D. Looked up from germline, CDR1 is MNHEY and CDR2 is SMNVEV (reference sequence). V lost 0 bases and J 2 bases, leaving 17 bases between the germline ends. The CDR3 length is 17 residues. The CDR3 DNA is TGTGCCAGCAGTTTATCCGCCAGCAGGATGAGAGCCTACGAGCAGTACTTC. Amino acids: CASSLSASRMRAYEQYF.

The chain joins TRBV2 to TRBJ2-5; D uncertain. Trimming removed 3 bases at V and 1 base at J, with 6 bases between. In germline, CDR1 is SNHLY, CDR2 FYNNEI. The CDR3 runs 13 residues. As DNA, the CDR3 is TGTGCCAGCAGTGACCATATCCAAGAGACCCAGTACTTC. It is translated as CASSDHIQETQYF.

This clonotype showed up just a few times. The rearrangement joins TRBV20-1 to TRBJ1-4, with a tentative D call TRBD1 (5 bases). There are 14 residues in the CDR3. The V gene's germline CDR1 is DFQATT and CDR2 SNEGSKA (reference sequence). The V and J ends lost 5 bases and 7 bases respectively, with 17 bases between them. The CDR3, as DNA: TGCAGTGCTGGGGTAGAGGGGAGTGGTGAAAAACTGTTTTTT. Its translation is CSAGVEGSGEKLFF.

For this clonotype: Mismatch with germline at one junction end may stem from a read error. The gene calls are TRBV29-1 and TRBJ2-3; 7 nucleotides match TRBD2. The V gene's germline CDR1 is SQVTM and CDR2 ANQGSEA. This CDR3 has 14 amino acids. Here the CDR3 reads CSVEDGGVEDTQYF. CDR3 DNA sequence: TGCAGCGTCGAAGATGGGGGGGTGGAAGATACGCAGTATTTT.

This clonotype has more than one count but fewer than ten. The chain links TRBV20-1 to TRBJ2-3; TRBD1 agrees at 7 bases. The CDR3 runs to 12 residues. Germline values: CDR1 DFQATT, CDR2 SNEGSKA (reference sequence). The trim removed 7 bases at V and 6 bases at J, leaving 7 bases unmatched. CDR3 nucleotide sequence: TGCAGTGGGAACGACAGGGCCGATACGCAGTATTTT. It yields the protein CSGNDRADTQYF.

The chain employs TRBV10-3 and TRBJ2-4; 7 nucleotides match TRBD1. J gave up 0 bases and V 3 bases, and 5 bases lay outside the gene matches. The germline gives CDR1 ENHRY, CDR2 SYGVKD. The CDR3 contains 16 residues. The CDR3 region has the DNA TGTGCCATCAGTGAATCGACAGGGAAAGCCAAAAACATTCAGTACTTC. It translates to CAISESTGKAKNIQYF.

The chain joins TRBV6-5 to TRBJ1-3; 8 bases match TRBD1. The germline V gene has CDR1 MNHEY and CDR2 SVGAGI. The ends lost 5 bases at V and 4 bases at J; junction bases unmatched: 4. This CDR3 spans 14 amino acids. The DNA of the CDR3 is TGTGCCAGCAGTCAGGGGGCGCCAGGAAACACCATATATTTT. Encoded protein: CASSQGAPGNTIYF.

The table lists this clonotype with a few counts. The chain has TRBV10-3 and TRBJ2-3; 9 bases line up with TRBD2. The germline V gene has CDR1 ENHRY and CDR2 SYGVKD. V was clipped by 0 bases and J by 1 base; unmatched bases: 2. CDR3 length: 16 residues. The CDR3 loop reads CAISESSSGGTDTQYF. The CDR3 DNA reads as TGTGCCATCAGTGAGTCTTCTAGCGGGGGCACAGATACGCAGTATTTT.

The CDR3 spells CATGILSSYNEQFF. CDR3 in DNA: TGTGCCACCGGGATCCTCAGCTCCTACAATGAGCAGTTCTTC. The chain joins TRBV15 to TRBJ2-1; D unresolved. V dropped 8 bases and J dropped 0 bases, with 11 bases sitting between them. The CDR3 loop spans 14 amino acids. CDR1 and CDR2 (germline): LNHNV, YYDKDF (reference sequence).

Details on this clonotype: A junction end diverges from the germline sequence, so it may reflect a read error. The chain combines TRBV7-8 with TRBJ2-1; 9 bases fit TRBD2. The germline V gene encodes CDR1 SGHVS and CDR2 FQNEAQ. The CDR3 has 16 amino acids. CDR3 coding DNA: TGTGCCAGCAGCTCGCGCCTAGCGGGAATCAACAACGAGCAGTTCTTC. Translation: CASSSRLAGINNEQFF.

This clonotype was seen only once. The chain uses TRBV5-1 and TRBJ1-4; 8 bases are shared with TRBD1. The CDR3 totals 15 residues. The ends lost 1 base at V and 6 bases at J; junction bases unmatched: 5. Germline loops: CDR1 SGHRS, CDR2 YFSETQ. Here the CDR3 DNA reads TGCGCCAGCAGCTTGCAACCAGGGGGCGATGAAAAACTGTTTTTT. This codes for CASSLQPGGDEKLFF.

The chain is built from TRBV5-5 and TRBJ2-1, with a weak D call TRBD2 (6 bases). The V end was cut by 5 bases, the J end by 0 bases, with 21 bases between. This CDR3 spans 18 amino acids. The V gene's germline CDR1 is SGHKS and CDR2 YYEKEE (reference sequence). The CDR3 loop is CASRRGLAENPSYNEQFF. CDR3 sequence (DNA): TGTGCCAGCAGGAGGGGACTTGCCGAGAACCCCTCCTACAATGAGCAGTTCTTC.

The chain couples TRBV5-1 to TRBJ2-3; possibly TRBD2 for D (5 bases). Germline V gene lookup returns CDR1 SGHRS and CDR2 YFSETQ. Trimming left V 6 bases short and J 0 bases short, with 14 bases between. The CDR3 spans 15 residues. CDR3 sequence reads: CASTSSGESTDTQYF. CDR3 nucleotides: TGCGCCAGCACCTCCTCCGGGGAGAGCACAGATACGCAGTATTTT.

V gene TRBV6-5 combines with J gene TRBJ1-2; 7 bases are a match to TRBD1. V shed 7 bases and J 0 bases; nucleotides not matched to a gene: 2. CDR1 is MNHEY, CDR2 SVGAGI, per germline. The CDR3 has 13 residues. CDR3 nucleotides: TGTGCCAGCACGACAGGGACTAACTATGGCTACACCTTC. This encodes CASTTGTNYGYTF.

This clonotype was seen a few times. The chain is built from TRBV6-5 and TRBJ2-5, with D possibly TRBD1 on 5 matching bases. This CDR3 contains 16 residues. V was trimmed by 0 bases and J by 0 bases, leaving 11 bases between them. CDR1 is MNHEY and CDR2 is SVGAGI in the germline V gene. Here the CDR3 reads CASSYSTAQYQETQYF. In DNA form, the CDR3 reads TGTGCCAGCAGTTACTCGACAGCGCAGTACCAAGAGACCCAGTACTTC.

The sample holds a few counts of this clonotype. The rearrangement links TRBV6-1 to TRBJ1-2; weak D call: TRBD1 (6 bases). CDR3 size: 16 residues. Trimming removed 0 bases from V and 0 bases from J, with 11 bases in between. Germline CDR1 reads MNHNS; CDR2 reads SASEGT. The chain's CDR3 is CASSEAMAGANYGYTF. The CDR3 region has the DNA TGTGCCAGCAGTGAAGCAATGGCAGGGGCTAACTATGGCTACACCTTC.

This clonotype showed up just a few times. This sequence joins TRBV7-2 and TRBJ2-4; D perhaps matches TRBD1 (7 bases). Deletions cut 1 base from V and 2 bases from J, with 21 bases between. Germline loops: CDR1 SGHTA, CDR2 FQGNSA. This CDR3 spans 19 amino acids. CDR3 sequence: CASSLGGPDRAGTKNIQYF. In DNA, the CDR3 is TGTGCCAGCAGCTTAGGAGGGCCCGACAGGGCGGGAACCAAAAACATTCAGTACTTC.

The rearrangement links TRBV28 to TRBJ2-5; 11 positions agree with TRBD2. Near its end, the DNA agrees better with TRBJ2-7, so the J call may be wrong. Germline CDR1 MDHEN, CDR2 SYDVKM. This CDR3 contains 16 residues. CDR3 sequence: CASSSPRLAGYYEQYF. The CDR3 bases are TGTGCCAGCAGTTCCCCGAGACTAGCGGGATACTACGAGCAGTACTTC.

CDR3 sequence: CASSFHYWGNGTSGYEQYF. The CDR3 coding sequence is TGTGCCAGCAGTTTTCATTATTGGGGCAATGGGACTAGCGGATACGAGCAGTACTTC. The chain carries TRBV12-3 or TRBV12-4 and TRBJ2-7; 11 bases fit TRBD2. This CDR3 is 19 amino acids long. The V and J ends lost 3 bases and 4 bases, in that order; junction bases with no gene match: 17.

CDR3 sequence reads: CASRGYNTEAFF. CDR3 nucleotide sequence: TGTGCCAGCAGAGGATATAACACTGAAGCTTTCTTT. V is TRBV2 and J is TRBJ1-1; D uncertain. The CDR3 spans 12 residues. Germline CDR1 and CDR2: SNHLY and FYNNEI. V lost 6 bases to trimming and J lost 2 bases, with 7 bases between them.

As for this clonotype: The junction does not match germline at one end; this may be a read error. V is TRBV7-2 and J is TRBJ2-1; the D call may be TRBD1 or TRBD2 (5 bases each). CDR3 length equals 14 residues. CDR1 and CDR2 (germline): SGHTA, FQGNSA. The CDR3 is CVSSRGAIYNEQFF. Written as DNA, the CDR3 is TGTGTCAGCAGTCGAGGGGCTATCTACAATGAGCAGTTCTTC.